The entry that follows covers one T cell receptor (beta chain) sequence. The V gene's germline CDR1 is PRHDT and CDR2 FYEKMQ (reference sequence). Trimming pared 3 bases from V and 2 bases from J, leaving 11 bases between. CDR3 length: 14 amino acids. Assay: immunoSEQ multiplex PCR; the TCRdb copy retains only in-frame clones and omits some. The sample yields around 77,000 clones, roughly 92% seen once. These data belong to a study of T cell changes during pregnancy in multiple sclerosis. This specimen consisted of peripheral blood, obtained in the third trimester of pregnancy. The clonotype was recovered from a female donor with multiple sclerosis, enrolled in a pregnancy study. This rearrangement joins TRBV13 to TRBJ2-7; maybe TRBD2 (6 bases). The CDR3 region has the DNA TGTGCCAGCAGCTTGGGCGGGATCGCCTACGAGCAGTACTTC. Protein product: CASSLGGIAYEQYF.